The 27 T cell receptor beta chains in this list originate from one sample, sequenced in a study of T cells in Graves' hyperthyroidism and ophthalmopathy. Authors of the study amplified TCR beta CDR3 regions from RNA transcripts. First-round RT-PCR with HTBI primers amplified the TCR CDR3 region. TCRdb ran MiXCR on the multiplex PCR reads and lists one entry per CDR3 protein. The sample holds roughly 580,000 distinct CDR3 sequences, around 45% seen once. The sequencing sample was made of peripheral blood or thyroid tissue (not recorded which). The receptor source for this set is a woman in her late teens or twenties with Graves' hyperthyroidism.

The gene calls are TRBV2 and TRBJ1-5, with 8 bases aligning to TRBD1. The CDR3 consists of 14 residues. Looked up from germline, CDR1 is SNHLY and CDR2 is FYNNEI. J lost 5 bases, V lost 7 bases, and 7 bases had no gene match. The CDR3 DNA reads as TGTGCCAGCAAAAGGGAACAGGGGGATCAGCCCCAGCATTTT. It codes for CASKREQGDQPQHF. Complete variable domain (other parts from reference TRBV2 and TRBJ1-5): EPEVTQTPSHQVTQMGQEVILRCVPISNHLYFYWYRQILGQKVEFLVSFYNNEISEKSEIFDDQFSVERPDGSNFTLKIRSTKLEDSAMYFCASKREQGDQPQHFGDGTRLSIL.

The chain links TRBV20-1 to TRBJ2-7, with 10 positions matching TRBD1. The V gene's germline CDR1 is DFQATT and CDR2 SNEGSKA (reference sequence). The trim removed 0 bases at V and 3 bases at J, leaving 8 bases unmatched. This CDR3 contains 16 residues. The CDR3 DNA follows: TGCAGTGCTAGAGATACACCGGGACAGGGGCTCTACGAGCAGTACTTC. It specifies CSARDTPGQGLYEQYF.

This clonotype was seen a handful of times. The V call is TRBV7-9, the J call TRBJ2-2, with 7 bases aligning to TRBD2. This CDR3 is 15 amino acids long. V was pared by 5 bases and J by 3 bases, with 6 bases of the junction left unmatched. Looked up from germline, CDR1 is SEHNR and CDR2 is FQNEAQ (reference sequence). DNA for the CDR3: TGTGCCAGCAGCGGGTTAGCGGGCGACACCGGGGAGCTGTTTTTT. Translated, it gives CASSGLAGDTGELFF.

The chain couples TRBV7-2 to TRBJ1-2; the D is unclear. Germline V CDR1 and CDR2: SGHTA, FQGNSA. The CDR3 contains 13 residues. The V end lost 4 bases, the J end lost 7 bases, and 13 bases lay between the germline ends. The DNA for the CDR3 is TGTGCCAGCAGCTCGGGAAACGTGGGTGGCTACACCTTC. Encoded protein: CASSSGNVGGYTF.

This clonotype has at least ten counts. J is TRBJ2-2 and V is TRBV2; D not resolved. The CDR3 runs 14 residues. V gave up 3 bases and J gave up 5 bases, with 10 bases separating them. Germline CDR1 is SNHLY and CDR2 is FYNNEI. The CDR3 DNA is TGTGCCAGCAGTGACCGGGTTAATACCGGGGAGCTGTTTTTT. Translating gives CASSDRVNTGELFF. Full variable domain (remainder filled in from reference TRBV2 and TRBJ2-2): EPEVTQTPSHQVTQMGQEVILRCVPISNHLYFYWYRQILGQKVEFLVSFYNNEISEKSEIFDDQFSVERPDGSNFTLKIRSTKLEDSAMYFCASSDRVNTGELFFGEGSRLTVL.

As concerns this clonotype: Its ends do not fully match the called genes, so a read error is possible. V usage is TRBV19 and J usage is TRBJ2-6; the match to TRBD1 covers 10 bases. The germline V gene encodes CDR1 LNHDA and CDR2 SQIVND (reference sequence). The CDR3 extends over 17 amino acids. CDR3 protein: CASSQDGTGVGANVLTF. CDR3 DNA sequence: TGCGCCAGCAGCCAAGACGGGACAGGGGTCGGGGCCAACGTCCTGACTTTC.

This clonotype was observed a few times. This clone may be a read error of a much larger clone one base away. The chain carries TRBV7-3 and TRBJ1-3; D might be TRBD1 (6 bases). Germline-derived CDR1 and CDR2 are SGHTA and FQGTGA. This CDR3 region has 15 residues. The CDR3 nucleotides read TGTGCCAGCAGCTCAGAGGACAGCTCGGGAAACGCCATATATTTT. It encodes CASSSEDSSGNAIYF.

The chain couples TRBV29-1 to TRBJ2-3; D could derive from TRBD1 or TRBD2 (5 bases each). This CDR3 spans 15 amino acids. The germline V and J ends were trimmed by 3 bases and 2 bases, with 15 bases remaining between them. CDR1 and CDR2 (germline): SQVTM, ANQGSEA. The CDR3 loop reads CSVESRQGDTDTQYF. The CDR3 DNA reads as TGCAGCGTTGAGTCCCGGCAGGGAGACACAGATACGCAGTATTTT.

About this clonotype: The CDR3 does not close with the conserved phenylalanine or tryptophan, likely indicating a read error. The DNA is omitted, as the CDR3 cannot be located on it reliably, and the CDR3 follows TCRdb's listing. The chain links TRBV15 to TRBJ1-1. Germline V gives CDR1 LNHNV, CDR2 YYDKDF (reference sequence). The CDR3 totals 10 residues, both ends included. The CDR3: CATSRVGRSY.

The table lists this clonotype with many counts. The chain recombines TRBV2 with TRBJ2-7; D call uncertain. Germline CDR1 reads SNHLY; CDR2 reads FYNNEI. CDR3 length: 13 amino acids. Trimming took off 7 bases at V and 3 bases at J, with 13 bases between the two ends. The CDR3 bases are TGTGCCAGCACGCGAACTCGGAACTACGAGCAGTACTTC. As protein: CASTRTRNYEQYF.

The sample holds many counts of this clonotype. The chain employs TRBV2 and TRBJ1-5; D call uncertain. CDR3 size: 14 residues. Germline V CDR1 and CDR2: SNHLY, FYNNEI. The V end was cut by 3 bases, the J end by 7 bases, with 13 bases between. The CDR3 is CASSDRQAGQPQHF. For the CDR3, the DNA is TGTGCCAGCAGTGACAGGCAGGCGGGACAGCCCCAGCATTTT.

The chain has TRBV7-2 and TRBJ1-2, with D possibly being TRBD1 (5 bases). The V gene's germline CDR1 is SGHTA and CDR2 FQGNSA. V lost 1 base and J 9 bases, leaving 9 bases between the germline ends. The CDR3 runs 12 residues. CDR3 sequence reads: CASSLVTGSYTF. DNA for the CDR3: TGTGCCAGCAGCTTAGTTACAGGCAGCTACACCTTC.

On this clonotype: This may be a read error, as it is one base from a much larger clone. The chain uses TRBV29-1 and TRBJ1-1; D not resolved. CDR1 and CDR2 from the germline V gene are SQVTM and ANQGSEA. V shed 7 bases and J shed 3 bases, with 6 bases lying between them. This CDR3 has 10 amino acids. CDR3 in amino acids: CSASYTEAFF. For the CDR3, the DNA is TGCAGCGCCTCGTACACTGAAGCTTTCTTT. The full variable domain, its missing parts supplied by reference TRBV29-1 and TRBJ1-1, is SAVISQKPSRDICQRGTSLTIQCQVDSQVTMMFWYRQQPGQSLTLIATANQGSEATYESGFVIDKFPISRPNLTFSTLTVSNMSPEDSSIYLCSASYTEAFFGQGTRLTVV.

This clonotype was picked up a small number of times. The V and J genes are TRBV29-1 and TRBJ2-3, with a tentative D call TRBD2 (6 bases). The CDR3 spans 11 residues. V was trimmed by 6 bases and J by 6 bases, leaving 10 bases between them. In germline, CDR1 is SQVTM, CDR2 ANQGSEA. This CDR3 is CSVPTSDTQYF. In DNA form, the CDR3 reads TGCAGCGTACCAACTAGCGATACGCAGTATTTT.

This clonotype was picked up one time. CDR3 in DNA: TGTGCCAGCAGCTATTCACAGGGGGCCCGTGAGGCCCAGTACTTC. Residues: CASSYSQGAREAQYF. The rearrangement uses TRBV11-3 and TRBJ2-5; TRBD1 matches 9 bases. CDR1 is SGHNT, CDR2 YENEEA, per germline. The CDR3 runs 15 residues. V lost 4 bases and J lost 9; bases outside the gene matches: 12. Combining the CDR3 with reference TRBV11-3 and TRBJ2-5 gives the whole variable domain EAGVVQSPRYKIIEKKQPVAFWCNPISGHNTLYWYLQNLGQGPELLIRYENEEAVDDSQLPKDRFSAERLKGVDSTLKIQPAELGDSAVYLCASSYSQGAREAQYFGPGTRLLVL.

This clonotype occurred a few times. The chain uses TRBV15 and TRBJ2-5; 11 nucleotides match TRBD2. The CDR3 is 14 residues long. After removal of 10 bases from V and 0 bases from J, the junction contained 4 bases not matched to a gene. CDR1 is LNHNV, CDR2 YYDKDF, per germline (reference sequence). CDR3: CASRGLADQETQYF. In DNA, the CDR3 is TGTGCCAGCCGGGGACTAGCGGACCAAGAGACCCAGTACTTC.

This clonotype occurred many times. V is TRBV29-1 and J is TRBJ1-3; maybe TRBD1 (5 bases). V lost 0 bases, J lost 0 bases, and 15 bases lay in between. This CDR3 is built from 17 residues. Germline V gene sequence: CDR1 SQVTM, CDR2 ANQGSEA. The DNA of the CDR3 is TGCAGCGTTGAAGATCAGGGCTGCCCGAGCTCTGGAAACACCATATATTTT. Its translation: CSVEDQGCPSSGNTIYF.

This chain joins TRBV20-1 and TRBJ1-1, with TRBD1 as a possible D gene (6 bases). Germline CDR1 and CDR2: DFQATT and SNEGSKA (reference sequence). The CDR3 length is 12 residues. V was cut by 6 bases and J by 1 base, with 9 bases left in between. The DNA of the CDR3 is TGCAGTGCAGGACAGCAGAACACTGAAGCTTTCTTT. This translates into CSAGQQNTEAFF.

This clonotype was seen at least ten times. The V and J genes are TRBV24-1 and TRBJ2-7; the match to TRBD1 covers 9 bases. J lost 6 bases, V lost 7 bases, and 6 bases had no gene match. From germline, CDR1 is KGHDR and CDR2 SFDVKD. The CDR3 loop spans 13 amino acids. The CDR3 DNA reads TGTGCCACCAGGGGACAGGGAGTGGGCGAGCAGTACTTC. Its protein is CATRGQGVGEQYF.

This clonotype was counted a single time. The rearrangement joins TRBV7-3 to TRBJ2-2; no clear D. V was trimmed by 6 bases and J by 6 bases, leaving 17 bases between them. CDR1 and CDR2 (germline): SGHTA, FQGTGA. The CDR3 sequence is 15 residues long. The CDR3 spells CASRRPLPKSGELFF. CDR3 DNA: TGTGCCAGCAGAAGACCCCTTCCTAAGTCCGGGGAGCTGTTTTTT.

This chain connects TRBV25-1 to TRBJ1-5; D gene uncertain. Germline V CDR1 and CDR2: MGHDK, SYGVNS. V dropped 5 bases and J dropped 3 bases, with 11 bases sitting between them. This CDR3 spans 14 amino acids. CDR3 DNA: TGTGCCAGCAGTTTAAATAGCTACAATCAGCCCCAGCATTTT. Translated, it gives CASSLNSYNQPQHF.

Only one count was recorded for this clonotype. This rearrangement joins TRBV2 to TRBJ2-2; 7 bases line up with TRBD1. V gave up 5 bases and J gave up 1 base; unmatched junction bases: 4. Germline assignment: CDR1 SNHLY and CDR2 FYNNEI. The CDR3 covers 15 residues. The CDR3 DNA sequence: TGTGCCAGCAGTTCCGGGACAGAGAACACCGGGGAGCTGTTTTTT. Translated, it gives CASSSGTENTGELFF.

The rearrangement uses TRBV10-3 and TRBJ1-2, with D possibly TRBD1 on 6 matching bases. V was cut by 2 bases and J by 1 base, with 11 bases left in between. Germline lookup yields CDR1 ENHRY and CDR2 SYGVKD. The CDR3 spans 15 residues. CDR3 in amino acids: CAISEPRTDNYGYTF. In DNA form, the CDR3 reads TGTGCCATCAGTGAGCCACGGACAGATAACTATGGCTACACCTTC.

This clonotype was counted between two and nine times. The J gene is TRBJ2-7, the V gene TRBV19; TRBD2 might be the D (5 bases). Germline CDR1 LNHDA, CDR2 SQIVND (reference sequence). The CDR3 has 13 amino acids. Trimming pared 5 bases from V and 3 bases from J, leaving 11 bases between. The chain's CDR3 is CASSPGLYYEQYF. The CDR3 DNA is TGTGCCAGTAGTCCCGGACTGTACTACGAGCAGTACTTC.

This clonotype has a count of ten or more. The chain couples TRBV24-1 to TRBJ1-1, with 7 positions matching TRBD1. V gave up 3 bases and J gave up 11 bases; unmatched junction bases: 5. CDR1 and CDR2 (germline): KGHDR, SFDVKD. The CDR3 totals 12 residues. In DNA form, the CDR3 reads TGTGCCACCAGTGATCTGGACAGGCACGCTTTCTTT. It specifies CATSDLDRHAFF.

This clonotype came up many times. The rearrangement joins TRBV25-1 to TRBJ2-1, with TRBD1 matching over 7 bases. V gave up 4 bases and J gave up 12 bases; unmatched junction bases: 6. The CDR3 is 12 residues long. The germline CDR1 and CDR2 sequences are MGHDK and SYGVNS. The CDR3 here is CASSGSGDRQFF. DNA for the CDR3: TGTGCCAGCAGTGGCTCCGGGGACAGGCAGTTCTTC.

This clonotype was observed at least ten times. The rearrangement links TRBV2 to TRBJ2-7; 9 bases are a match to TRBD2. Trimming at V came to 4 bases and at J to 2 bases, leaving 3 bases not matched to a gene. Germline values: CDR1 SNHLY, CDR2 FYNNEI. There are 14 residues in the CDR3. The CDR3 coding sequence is TGTGCCAGCAGTGGGAGGACTAGCGCCTACGAGCAGTACTTC. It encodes CASSGRTSAYEQYF.